The entry below gives a single TCR beta chain sequence along with its context. Its antigen is still unknown. This sample is part of a study of blood T cells in healthy people across ages. The CDR3 is 12 residues long. Germline V gene data show CDR1 as DFQATT and CDR2 as SNEGSKA (reference sequence). V lost 5 bases and J lost 2, with 7 bases in between. Primers used in a second PCR of about 6 to 11 cycles were a sample-barcoded 5' primer and a J-beta primer mix. TCRdb analysed the 5' RACE reads with MiXCR anew, one entry per CDR3 protein. This sample has hundreds of thousands of distinct CDR3 sequences; 58% occur once, and the top ten carry over 30%. Overall study results and limits: Older individuals had lower TCR beta diversity per million T cells (the decline was roughly linear).

The TCR comes from a man aged 55 to 70 in good health. The sample taken for sequencing was blood. The chain has TRBV20-1 and TRBJ1-5; D unclear. The CDR3 spells CSAHRGNQPQHF. The CDR3 DNA sequence: TGCAGTGCTCATAGGGGCAATCAGCCCCAGCATTTT.